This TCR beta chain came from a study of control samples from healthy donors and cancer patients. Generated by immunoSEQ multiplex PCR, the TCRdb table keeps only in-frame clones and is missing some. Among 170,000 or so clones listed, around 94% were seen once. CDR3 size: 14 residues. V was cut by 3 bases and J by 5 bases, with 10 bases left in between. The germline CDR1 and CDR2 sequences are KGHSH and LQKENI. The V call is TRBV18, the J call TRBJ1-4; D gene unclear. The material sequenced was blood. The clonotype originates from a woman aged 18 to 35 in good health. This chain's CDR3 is CASSPQETNEKLFF. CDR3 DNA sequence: TGTGCCAGCTCACCCCAGGAAACAAATGAAAAACTGTTTTTT.